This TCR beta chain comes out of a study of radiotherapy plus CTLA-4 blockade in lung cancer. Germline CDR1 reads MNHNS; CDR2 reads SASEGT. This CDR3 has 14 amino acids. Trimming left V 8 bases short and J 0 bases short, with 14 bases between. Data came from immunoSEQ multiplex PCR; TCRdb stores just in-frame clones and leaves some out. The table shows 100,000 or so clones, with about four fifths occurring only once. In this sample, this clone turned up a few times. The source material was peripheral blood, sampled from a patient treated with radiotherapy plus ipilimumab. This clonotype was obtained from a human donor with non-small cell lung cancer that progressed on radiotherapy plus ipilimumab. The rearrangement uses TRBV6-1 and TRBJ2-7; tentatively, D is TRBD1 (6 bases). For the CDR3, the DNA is TGTGCCAGCTCGGACAGCGGTAGCTCCTACGAGCAGTACTTC. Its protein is CASSDSGSSYEQYF.